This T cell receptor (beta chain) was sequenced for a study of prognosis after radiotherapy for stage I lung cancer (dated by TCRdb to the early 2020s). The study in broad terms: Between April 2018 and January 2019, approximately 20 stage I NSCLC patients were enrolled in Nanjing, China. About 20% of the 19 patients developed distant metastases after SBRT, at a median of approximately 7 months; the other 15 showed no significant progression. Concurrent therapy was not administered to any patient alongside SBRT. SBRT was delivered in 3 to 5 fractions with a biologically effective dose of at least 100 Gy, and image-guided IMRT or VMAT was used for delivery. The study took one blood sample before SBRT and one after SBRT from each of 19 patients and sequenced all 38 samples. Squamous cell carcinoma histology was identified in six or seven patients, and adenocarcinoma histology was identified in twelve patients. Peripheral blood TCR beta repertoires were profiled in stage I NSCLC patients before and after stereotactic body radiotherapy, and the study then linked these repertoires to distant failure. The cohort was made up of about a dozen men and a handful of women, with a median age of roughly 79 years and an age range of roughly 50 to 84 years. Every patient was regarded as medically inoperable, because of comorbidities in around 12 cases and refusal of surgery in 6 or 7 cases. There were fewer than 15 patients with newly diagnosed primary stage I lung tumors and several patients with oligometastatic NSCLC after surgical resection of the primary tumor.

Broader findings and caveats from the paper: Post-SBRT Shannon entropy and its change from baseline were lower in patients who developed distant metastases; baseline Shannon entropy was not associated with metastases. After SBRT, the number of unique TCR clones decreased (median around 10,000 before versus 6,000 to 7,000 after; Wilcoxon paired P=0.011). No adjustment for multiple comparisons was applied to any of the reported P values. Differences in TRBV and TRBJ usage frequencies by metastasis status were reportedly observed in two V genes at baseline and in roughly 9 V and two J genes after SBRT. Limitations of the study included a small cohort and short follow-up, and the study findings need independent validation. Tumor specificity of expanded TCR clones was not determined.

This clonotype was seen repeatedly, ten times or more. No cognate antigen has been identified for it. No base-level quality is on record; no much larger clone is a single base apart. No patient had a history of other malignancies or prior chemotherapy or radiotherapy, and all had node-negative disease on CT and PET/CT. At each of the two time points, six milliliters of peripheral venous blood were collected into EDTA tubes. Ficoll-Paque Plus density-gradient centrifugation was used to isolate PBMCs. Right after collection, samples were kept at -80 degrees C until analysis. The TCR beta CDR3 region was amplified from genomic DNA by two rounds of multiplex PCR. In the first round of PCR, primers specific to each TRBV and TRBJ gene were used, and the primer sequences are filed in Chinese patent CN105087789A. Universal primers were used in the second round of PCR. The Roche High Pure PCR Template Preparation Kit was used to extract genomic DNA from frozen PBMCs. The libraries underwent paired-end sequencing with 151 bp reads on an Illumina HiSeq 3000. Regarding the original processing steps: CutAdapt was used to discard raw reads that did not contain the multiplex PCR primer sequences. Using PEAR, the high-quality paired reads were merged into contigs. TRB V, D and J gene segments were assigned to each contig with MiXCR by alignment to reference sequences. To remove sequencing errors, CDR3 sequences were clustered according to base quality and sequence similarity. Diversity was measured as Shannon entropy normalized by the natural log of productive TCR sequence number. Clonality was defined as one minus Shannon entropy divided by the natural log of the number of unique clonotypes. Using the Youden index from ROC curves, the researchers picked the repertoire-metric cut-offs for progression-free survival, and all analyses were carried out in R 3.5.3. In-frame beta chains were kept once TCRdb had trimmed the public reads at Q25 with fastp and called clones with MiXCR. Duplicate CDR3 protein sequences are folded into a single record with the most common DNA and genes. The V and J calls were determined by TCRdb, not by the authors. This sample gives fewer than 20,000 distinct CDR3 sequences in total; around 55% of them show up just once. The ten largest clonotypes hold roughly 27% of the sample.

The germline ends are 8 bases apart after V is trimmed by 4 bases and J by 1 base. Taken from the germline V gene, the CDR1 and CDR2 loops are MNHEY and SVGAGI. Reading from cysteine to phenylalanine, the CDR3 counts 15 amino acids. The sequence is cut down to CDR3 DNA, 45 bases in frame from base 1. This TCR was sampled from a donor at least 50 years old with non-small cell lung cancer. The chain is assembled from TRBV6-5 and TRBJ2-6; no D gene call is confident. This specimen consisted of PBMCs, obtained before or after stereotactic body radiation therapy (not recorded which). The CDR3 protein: CASSFTGSGANVLTF. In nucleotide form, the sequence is TGTGCCAGCAGTTTTACGGGTTCTGGGGCCAACGTCCTGACTTTC.